This T cell receptor (beta chain) was documented in a study of technical replicates of blood from several donors. Here immunoSEQ multiplex PCR was the method, and the copy in TCRdb shows in-frame clones only, minus some. This sample has 81,000 or so clones, with 96% found just once. Germline V gene lookup returns CDR1 MGHRA and CDR2 YSYEKL. This CDR3 is built from 15 residues. V trimming: 3 bases; J trimming: 3 bases; junction bases outside the gene matches: 6. V is TRBV4-1 and J is TRBJ2-7; 9 nucleotides match TRBD1. Sequences were obtained from T cells isolated from PBMCs. This clonotype was sampled from a human donor in good health. The CDR3 is CASSHTGQGFYEQYF. DNA of the CDR3: TGCGCCAGCAGCCACACGGGACAGGGATTCTACGAGCAGTACTTC.